This T cell receptor (beta chain) was sequenced in a study of T cells in Graves' hyperthyroidism and ophthalmopathy. Template material for amplifying TCR beta CDR3 regions consisted of RNA transcripts. HTBI primers were employed in a first-round RT-PCR of the TCR CDR3. TCRdb reanalysed the multiplex PCR reads using MiXCR and keeps one entry per CDR3 protein. The sample contains 500,000 to 550,000 distinct CDR3 sequences, about 20% of which appear only once. The CDR3 runs to 16 residues. Germline CDR1 SSHAT, CDR2 FNYEAQ (reference sequence). On this clonotype: An end of the junction differs from the germline gene, which may be a read error.

The sequencing input was blood. The rearrangement uses TRBV7-7 and TRBJ1-5; D is unclear. The receptor comes from a man aged 40-49 years with Graves' ophthalmopathy. The CDR3 loop is CASSPSQLEASQPQHF. CDR3 nucleotides: TGTGCTAGCAGCCCAAGCCAACTCGAAGCAAGTCAGCCCCAGCATTTT.